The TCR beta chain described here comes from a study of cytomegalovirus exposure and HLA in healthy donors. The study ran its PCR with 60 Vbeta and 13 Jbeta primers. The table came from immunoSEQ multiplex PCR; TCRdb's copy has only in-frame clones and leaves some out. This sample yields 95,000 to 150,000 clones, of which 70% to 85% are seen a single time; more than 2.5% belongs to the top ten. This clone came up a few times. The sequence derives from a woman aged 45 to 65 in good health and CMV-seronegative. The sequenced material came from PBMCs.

The CDR3 DNA reads TGTGCCAGCAGTTTATTTAGCGGCAGCACAGATACGCAGTATTTT. It specifies CASSLFSGSTDTQYF. The rearrangement joins TRBV27 to TRBJ2-3, with D possibly TRBD2 on 6 matching bases. Germline V gene sequence: CDR1 MNHEY, CDR2 SMNVEV (reference sequence). Trimming shortened V by 1 base and J by 0 bases, and 8 bases separated the two germline ends. The CDR3 has 15 amino acids.